Below, 25 T cell receptor beta chains from the same sample are listed, as sequenced in a study of early T cells in non-severe SARS-CoV-2 infection. TCRdb analysed the 5' RACE reads with MiXCR anew, one entry per CDR3 protein. The repertoire consists of 25,000 or so distinct CDR3 sequences, with 2.9% occurring once and the leading ten covering over 0.65%. Sample: whole blood. The receptors come from an adult who was a healthcare worker with PCR-confirmed SARS-CoV-2 infection or an uninfected control (not recorded which).

The chain uses TRBV11-2 and TRBJ1-2; D not certain. The germline V and J ends were trimmed by 0 bases and 0 bases, with 20 bases remaining between them. CDR1 is SGHAT, CDR2 FQNNGV, per germline. The CDR3 totals 19 residues. CDR3 in DNA: TGTGCCAGCAGCTTAGATCTAAGCGGAGGAGCCTTAGCTAACTATGGCTACACCTTC. This encodes CASSLDLSGGALANYGYTF.

This clonotype was counted ten times or more. V usage is TRBV30 and J usage is TRBJ1-4; a possible D gene is TRBD1 (5 bases). The CDR3 runs 16 residues. Trimming left V 1 base short and J 2 bases short, with 14 bases between. The V gene's germline CDR1 is GTSNPN and CDR2 SVGIG (reference sequence). In DNA form, the CDR3 reads TGTGCCTGGAGTGGACGGGGCCGGGGGACTAATGAAAAACTGTTTTTT. As protein: CAWSGRGRGTNEKLFF.

This clonotype counts as medium-sized. The chain recombines TRBV20-1 with TRBJ2-3, with D possibly being TRBD2 (6 bases). Between the trimmed V and J ends, which lost 6 bases and 10 bases, there was a span of 26 bases. This CDR3 contains 15 residues. Germline V gene lookup returns CDR1 DFQATT and CDR2 SNEGSKA (reference sequence). CDR3 in amino acids: CSALGPGTGMGSQYF. The DNA for the CDR3 is TGCAGTGCCCTAGGACCGGGGACTGGGATGGGGTCGCAGTATTTT.

This clonotype was recorded at least ten times. The chain joins TRBV10-1 to TRBJ2-2, with 7 bases fitting TRBD1. Germline V gives CDR1 WNHNN, CDR2 SYGVQD (reference sequence). Trimming took 5 bases from V and 3 from J; bases not matched to a gene: 6. The CDR3 loop spans 15 amino acids. Here the CDR3 DNA reads TGCGCCAGCAGTACCCGGCAGGGGGACACCGGGGAGCTGTTTTTT. Its protein product is CASSTRQGDTGELFF.

This clonotype was seen ten or more times. This chain links TRBV18 with TRBJ1-1; D is possibly TRBD1 (6 bases). Trimming left V 0 bases short and J 11 bases short, with 13 bases between. Germline loops: CDR1 KGHSH, CDR2 LQKENI. The CDR3 length is 13 residues. This chain's CDR3 is CASSPPAGESAFF. The CDR3, as DNA: TGTGCCAGCTCACCACCGGCAGGGGAAAGTGCTTTCTTT.

This clonotype was observed at least ten times. The chain uses TRBV6-6 and TRBJ2-7; maybe TRBD2 (6 bases). CDR3 length equals 15 residues. From germline, CDR1 is MNHNY and CDR2 SVGAGI (reference sequence). Trimming left V 6 bases short and J 0 bases short, with 15 bases between. The CDR3 region is CASSTGSSSSYEQYV. CDR3 nucleotide sequence: TGTGCCAGCAGCACCGGGAGCAGCAGCTCCTACGAGCAGTACGTC.

This clonotype was counted ten times or more. The CDR3 is CASNIRSTQYF. CDR3 sequence (DNA): TGTGCCAGCAACATCAGGAGTACGCAGTATTTT. V is TRBV21-1 and J is TRBJ2-3. TRBV21-1 is listed as a pseudogene. The CDR3 spans 11 residues.

This clonotype showed up many times. This chain uses TRBV12-3 or TRBV12-4 with TRBJ1-5, with 8 bases identical to TRBD1. V lost 5 bases and J lost 4; bases outside the gene matches: 10. This CDR3 has 16 amino acids. The chain's CDR3 is CASSTAGQGRNQPQHF. CDR3 nucleotide sequence: TGTGCCAGCAGTACCGCTGGACAGGGTCGTAATCAGCCCCAGCATTTT.

This clonotype was picked up many times. This rearrangement joins TRBV12-3 or TRBV12-4 to TRBJ2-3; D may be TRBD1 or TRBD2 (8 bases each). The CDR3 has 15 amino acids. The V gene lost 6 bases and the J gene lost 6 bases, with 19 bases spanning the gap. CDR3 nucleotide sequence: TGTGCCAGCAGCCCTAGGCGGGGGGACAGGGATACGCAGTATTTT. Residues: CASSPRRGDRDTQYF.

This clonotype has a count of ten or more. The rearrangement links TRBV7-7 to TRBJ2-1, with 8 bases lining up with TRBD2. The length of the CDR3 is 17 residues. Germline V gene data show CDR1 as SSHAT and CDR2 as FNYEAQ (reference sequence). V was clipped by 5 bases and J by 7 bases; unmatched bases: 16. This CDR3 is CASSPRLRGGFHNEQFF. The CDR3 DNA reads TGTGCCAGCAGCCCGAGGCTCCGGGGGGGTTTTCATAATGAGCAGTTCTTC. Complete variable domain (other parts from reference TRBV7-7 and TRBJ2-1): GAGVSQSPRYKVTKRGQDVTLRCDPISSHATLYWYQQALGQGPEFLTYFNYEAQPDKSGLPSDRFSAERPEGSISTLTIQRTEQRDSAMYRCASSPRLRGGFHNEQFFGPGTRLTVL.

This clonotype was counted at least ten times. The chain has TRBV19 and TRBJ2-1; maybe TRBD2 (6 bases). Per the germline V gene, CDR1 is LNHDA and CDR2 is SQIVND (reference sequence). The V and J ends lost 2 bases and 2 bases respectively, with 10 bases between them. This CDR3 spans 15 amino acids. CDR3 sequence reads: CASSIIAATYNEQFF. The CDR3 coding sequence is TGTGCCAGTAGTATAATAGCGGCAACCTACAATGAGCAGTTCTTC.

This clonotype was counted at least ten times. The chain recombines TRBV27 with TRBJ2-3; D call uncertain. The V end was cut by 6 bases, the J end by 0 bases, with 16 bases between. CDR1 and CDR2 from the germline V gene are MNHEY and SMNVEV (reference sequence). This CDR3 spans 16 amino acids. The CDR3 DNA reads TGTGCCAGCAGACCCAACTTACGATTTAGCACAGATACGCAGTATTTT. This sequence encodes CASRPNLRFSTDTQYF.

This clonotype is classed as medium-sized (0.01 to 0.1%). The chain joins TRBV5-1 to TRBJ2-1, with 9 positions matching TRBD2. This CDR3 region has 16 residues. V gave up 4 bases and J gave up 6 bases; unmatched junction bases: 11. Germline V lookup: CDR1 SGHRS, CDR2 YFSETQ. The CDR3 spells CASSLGDLAGSNEQFF. DNA for the CDR3: TGCGCCAGCAGCCTGGGGGACCTAGCGGGGAGCAATGAGCAGTTCTTC.

There are many counts of this clonotype. This chain joins TRBV5-1 and TRBJ2-5; no reliable D call. CDR3 length equals 13 residues. The V gene lost 5 bases and the J gene lost 5 bases, with 13 bases spanning the gap. Germline loops: CDR1 SGHRS, CDR2 YFSETQ. CDR3 in amino acids: CASRNSVRETQYF. The CDR3 DNA reads as TGCGCCAGCAGAAACTCCGTCCGGGAGACCCAGTACTTC.

This clonotype was recorded at least ten times. V gene TRBV11-2 combines with J gene TRBJ2-4; a possible D gene is TRBD2 (5 bases). Trimming shortened V by 1 base and J by 0 bases, and 7 bases separated the two germline ends. The V gene's germline CDR1 is SGHAT and CDR2 FQNNGV. This CDR3 is 15 amino acids long. The CDR3 reads CASSLVGRAKNIQYF. The CDR3 coding sequence is TGTGCCAGCAGCTTAGTGGGGAGAGCCAAAAACATTCAGTACTTC.

In its sample, this clonotype was seen many times. The chain is built from TRBV20-1 and TRBJ2-1; 7 bases map to TRBD2. The CDR3 sequence is 16 residues long. V was pared by 1 base and J by 0 bases, with 6 bases of the junction left unmatched. Germline lookup yields CDR1 DFQATT and CDR2 SNEGSKA (reference sequence). CDR3 protein: CSARASGASSYNEQFF. In nucleotides, the CDR3 is TGCAGTGCTAGAGCTAGCGGAGCTAGCTCCTACAATGAGCAGTTCTTC.

Comments on this clonotype: One junction end does not reproduce the germline sequence, and a read error may be involved. The rearrangement links TRBV5-4 to TRBJ1-3, with D perhaps matching TRBD1 (6 bases). The CDR3 covers 15 residues. Germline CDR1 is SGHNT and CDR2 is YYREEE (reference sequence). DNA for the CDR3: TGTGCCAGCAGCCCTAGCGGGGGCTCTGAAAACACCATATATTTT. Its translation is CASSPSGGSENTIYF.

V is TRBV3-1 and J is TRBJ2-7; no firm D call. The germline V gene has CDR1 LGHDT and CDR2 YNNKEL (reference sequence). The CDR3 spans 13 residues. The V gene lost 2 bases and the J gene lost 3 bases, with 8 bases spanning the gap. Here the CDR3 reads CASSQKVLYEQYV. The CDR3 bases are TGTGCCAGCAGCCAAAAGGTCCTCTACGAGCAGTACGTC.

In this sample, this clonotype turned up many times. CDR3 region: CAISGRENTEAFF. The CDR3 nucleotides are TGTGCCATCAGTGGGCGGGAGAACACTGAAGCTTTCTTT. This chain uses TRBV10-3 with TRBJ1-1; no definite D call. The V gene's germline CDR1 is ENHRY and CDR2 SYGVKD. Trimming shortened V by 4 bases and J by 1 base, and 7 bases separated the two germline ends. The CDR3 loop spans 13 amino acids.

The DNA for the CDR3 is TGTGCCTGCCAGTTAGCAGTCAACACTGAAGCTTTCTTT. This translates into CACQLAVNTEAFF. The V and J genes are TRBV12-3 or TRBV12-4 and TRBJ1-1; D ambiguous. V was clipped by 11 bases and J by 2 bases, with 15 bases between them. This CDR3 is built from 13 residues.

This clonotype has at least ten counts. The genes are TRBV15 and TRBJ1-5; possibly TRBD1 for D (6 bases). V shed 2 bases and J shed 8 bases, with 13 bases lying between them. Germline-derived CDR1 and CDR2 are LNHNV and YYDKDF (reference sequence). The CDR3 has 14 residues. Here the CDR3 reads CATSRRGGKEPQHF. In nucleotides, the CDR3 is TGTGCCACCAGCAGAAGGGGGGGAAAGGAGCCCCAGCATTTT.

This clonotype occurred many times. The chain couples TRBV5-1 to TRBJ1-1, with TRBD1 matching 7 bases. Trimming took 1 base from V and 1 from J; bases not matched to a gene: 4. There are 15 residues in the CDR3. The germline V gene has CDR1 SGHRS and CDR2 YFSETQ. For the CDR3, the DNA is TGCGCCAGCAGCTTGTGGGGGACAGAGAACACTGAAGCTTTCTTT. Residues: CASSLWGTENTEAFF.

This clonotype appeared many times. This chain connects TRBV3-1 to TRBJ1-1; D uncertain. The V end was cut by 2 bases, the J end by 0 bases, with 7 bases between. Germline CDR1 reads LGHDT; CDR2 reads YNNKEL (reference sequence). The CDR3 extends over 14 amino acids. CDR3 in amino acids: CASSQLDLNTEAFF. CDR3 in DNA: TGTGCCAGCAGCCAATTGGACCTGAACACTGAAGCTTTCTTT.

This clonotype showed up many times. One end of the junction fails to match germline, which may point to a read error. The J gene is TRBJ1-2, the V gene TRBV6-1; D is ambiguous. The V gene's germline CDR1 is MNHNS and CDR2 SASEGT. The CDR3 totals 11 residues. Here the CDR3 DNA reads TGTGCCAGCAGTGAAACGGTCAGGACCTCCTTC. This sequence encodes CASSETVRTSF.

This clonotype was counted many times. The chain employs TRBV20-1 and TRBJ1-1; 7 bases map to TRBD1. V lost 6 bases, J lost 5 bases, and 9 bases stayed unmatched. This CDR3 is built from 13 residues. Germline V gives CDR1 DFQATT, CDR2 SNEGSKA (reference sequence). This CDR3 is CSAMGTDRTEAFF. Here the CDR3 DNA reads TGCAGTGCGATGGGGACAGATCGAACTGAAGCTTTCTTT.